Following are 14 T cell receptor beta chains from one sample sequenced in a study of control samples from healthy donors and cancer patients. TCRdb's copy holds only in-frame clones and misses some; the assay was immunoSEQ multiplex PCR. The repertoire holds about 120,000 clones, with about 86% as singletons. The specimen was blood. These receptors all come from a man aged 25 to 40 in good health.

The chain recombines TRBV5-6 with TRBJ2-3, with 12 nucleotides matching TRBD2. Trimming at V came to 4 bases and at J to 3 bases, leaving 9 bases not matched to a gene. CDR1 and CDR2 from the germline V gene are SGHDT and YYEEEE. The CDR3 runs 17 residues. The DNA for the CDR3 is TGTGCCAGCAGCCCCGGGACTAGCGGGTTCCCGACAGATACGCAGTATTTT. Its protein is CASSPGTSGFPTDTQYF. Combining the CDR3 with reference TRBV5-6 and TRBJ2-3 gives the whole variable domain DAGVTQSPTHLIKTRGQQVTLRCSPKSGHDTVSWYQQALGQGPQFIFQYYEEEERQRGNFPDRFSGHQFPNYSSELNVNALLLGDSALYLCASSPGTSGFPTDTQYFGPGTRLTVL.

The V gene is TRBV7-3, the J gene TRBJ2-3, with D perhaps TRBD1 (5 bases). Germline V gene data show CDR1 as SGHTA and CDR2 as FQGTGA. V lost 5 bases and J 1 base, leaving 10 bases between the germline ends. There are 14 residues in the CDR3. CDR3 loop: CASSGATGTDTQYF. The CDR3 DNA reads as TGTGCCAGCAGCGGAGCGACAGGCACAGATACGCAGTATTTT. The full variable domain, completed using reference TRBV7-3 and TRBJ2-3, is GAGVSQTPSNKVTEKGKYVELRCDPISGHTALYWYRQSLGQGPEFLIYFQGTGAADDSGLPNDRFFAVRPEGSVSTLKIQRTERGDSAVYLCASSGATGTDTQYFGPGTRLTVL.

The chain employs TRBV4-2 and TRBJ1-2; weak D call: TRBD1 (6 bases). CDR3 length: 15 amino acids. The germline CDR1 and CDR2 sequences are LGHNA and YNFKEQ. V shed 2 bases and J shed 7 bases, with 17 bases lying between them. The CDR3: CASSQQAGEQGGYTF. The CDR3 DNA is TGTGCCAGCAGCCAACAAGCAGGGGAGCAAGGTGGCTACACCTTC.

A single count supports this clone. V usage is TRBV2 and J usage is TRBJ2-6, with D perhaps being TRBD1 or TRBD2 (5 bases each). V shed 7 bases and J shed 1 base, with 11 bases lying between them. Germline CDR1 SNHLY, CDR2 FYNNEI. The length of the CDR3 is 15 residues. In nucleotides, the CDR3 is TGTGCCAGCATGAGGGACCCGTCTGGGGCCAACGTCCTGACTTTC. Translation: CASMRDPSGANVLTF.

This clone was recorded once. This rearrangement joins TRBV5-1 to TRBJ2-4; TRBD2 matches at 7 bases. CDR3 length: 13 amino acids. V shed 3 bases, J shed 9 bases, and the junction held 6 bases outside the gene matches. Germline CDR1 reads SGHRS; CDR2 reads YFSETQ. The CDR3 region is CASSWDGEGIQYF. CDR3 sequence (DNA): TGCGCCAGCAGCTGGGACGGGGAGGGCATTCAGTACTTC.

This clone is categorized as medium-sized. The chain couples TRBV3-1 (or the pseudogene TRBV3-2) to TRBJ1-6; 8 positions match TRBD1. CDR3 length equals 15 residues. With V trimmed by 4 bases and J by 6 bases, 5 bases remained unmatched. CDR1 and CDR2 (germline): LGHDT, YNNKEL (reference sequence). The CDR3 DNA reads TGTGCCAGCAGCCCACAGGGGGGAGGTAATTCACCCCTCCACTTT. Amino acids: CASSPQGGGNSPLHF.

In its sample, this clone was seen a few times. CDR3: CAFGQGEGQPQHF. The DNA of the CDR3 is TGTGCCTTCGGACAGGGGGAAGGTCAGCCCCAGCATTTT. This sequence joins TRBV30 and TRBJ1-5; 10 bases are shared with TRBD1. J gave up 6 bases and V 7 bases, and 6 bases lay outside the gene matches. Germline CDR1 reads GTSNPN; CDR2 reads SVGIG (reference sequence). CDR3 length: 13 residues.

The gene calls are TRBV5-1 and TRBJ2-1; maybe TRBD2 (5 bases). Germline lookup yields CDR1 SGHRS and CDR2 YFSETQ. V lost 4 bases, J lost 7 bases, and 24 bases lay in between. This CDR3 is built from 17 residues. The chain's CDR3 is CASSRAFSSGPENEQFF. CDR3 bases: TGCGCCAGCAGCCGCGCGTTTAGCAGCGGCCCCGAGAATGAGCAGTTCTTC. Together with reference TRBV5-1 and TRBJ2-1, the CDR3 gives the full variable domain: KAGVTQTPRYLIKTRGQQVTLSCSPISGHRSVSWYQQTPGQGLQFLFEYFSETQRNKGNFPGRFSGRQFSNSRSEMNVSTLELGDSALYLCASSRAFSSGPENEQFFGPGTRLTVL.

There are a few counts of this clone. V is TRBV11-2 and J is TRBJ2-3; 8 positions agree with TRBD1. Germline CDR1 SGHAT, CDR2 FQNNGV. The junction had 10 bases not matched to a gene; V was cut back by 0 bases and J by 5 bases. The CDR3 has 17 residues. CDR3 amino acids: CASSLDQGRGRLDTQYF. The DNA of the CDR3 is TGTGCCAGCAGCTTAGATCAGGGCAGGGGGCGTCTAGATACGCAGTATTTT.

This clone appeared a few times. V and J are TRBV6-1 and TRBJ1-2; 7 nucleotides agree with TRBD1. Germline values: CDR1 MNHNS, CDR2 SASEGT. Trimming took 1 base from V and 7 from J; bases not matched to a gene: 9. The CDR3 is made up of 15 amino acids. Here the CDR3 reads CASSEEGQRGSGYTF. The CDR3 coding sequence is TGTGCCAGCAGTGAAGAGGGACAGCGAGGGTCTGGCTACACCTTC.

This sequence joins TRBV3-1 (or the pseudogene TRBV3-2) and TRBJ1-2; D remains unclear. The V gene's germline CDR1 is LGHDT and CDR2 YNNKEL (reference sequence). The CDR3 sequence is 14 residues long. The ends were cut back, 0 bases at V and 2 bases at J, with 7 bases in the middle. This chain's CDR3 is CASSQDSVNYGYTF. CDR3 bases: TGTGCCAGCAGCCAAGACTCAGTGAACTATGGCTACACCTTC.

This chain joins TRBV29-1 and TRBJ2-5; D unresolved. The CDR3 sequence is 13 residues long. Germline lookup yields CDR1 SQVTM and CDR2 ANQGSEA. V was shortened by 2 bases and J by 1 base, with 8 bases between the two germline ends. The CDR3: CSVERWTQETQYF. In nucleotides, the CDR3 is TGCAGCGTTGAAAGATGGACCCAAGAGACCCAGTACTTC.

The chain carries TRBV27 and TRBJ2-2; no firm D call. The germline V gene has CDR1 MNHEY and CDR2 SMNVEV (reference sequence). This CDR3 has 12 residues. Trimming stripped 1 base from V and 6 bases from J, with 3 bases between. The CDR3 nucleotides are TGTGCCAGCAGTTTATTGGCCGGGGAGCTGTTTTTT. Translating gives CASSLLAGELFF.

DNA of the CDR3: TGCGCCAGCAGTCGTGGAGGGGGCGACTACAATGAGCAGTTCTTC. Amino acids: CASSRGGGDYNEQFF. This chain joins TRBV5-1 and TRBJ2-1, with TRBD1 as a possible D gene (7 bases). Germline CDR1 and CDR2: SGHRS and YFSETQ. Trimming stripped 5 bases from V and 3 bases from J, with 15 bases between. The CDR3 extends over 15 amino acids.